A selection of T cell receptor beta chains follows, all from one sample in a study of blood T cell repertoires in COVID-19. Clones were sequenced by immunoSEQ multiplex PCR, and TCRdb holds only the in-frame ones, with some missing. The profile covers around 220,000 clones, with over 80% appearing a single time and about 7% taken by the ten largest. The sample consisted of PBMCs or T cells enriched from blood (not recorded which). The receptors derive from a middle-aged woman who had recovered from COVID-19. Both conserved end residues are part of each CDR3. The D gene is left open where the match is weak. Rows may omit the clone size; those that give it use once, few, many or a size class.

TGCGCCAGCAGCCCCAGGGTTAGCACAGATACGCAGTATTTT,CASSPRVSTDTQYF,14,-,-,TRBJ2-3,TRBV4-1
TGTGCCAGCAGCGTAGCGGGGATACAGGGTTTCGAAAAACTGTTTTTT,CASSVAGIQGFEKLFF,16,-,-,TRBJ1-4,TRBV9
TGTGCCAGCAGTGAAACTAGCGGGAGGGGCGAGCAGTTCTTC,CASSETSGRGEQFF,14,TRBD2,-,TRBJ2-1,TRBV2
TGCAGCGTTGAAGGGGACAGGGGAAAATACAATGAGCAGTTCTTC,CSVEGDRGKYNEQFF,15,TRBD1,once,TRBJ2-1,TRBV29-1
TGTGCCAGCAGCTTAGCGGTCGGACTAGCGGGAAATGAGCAGTTCTTC,CASSLAVGLAGNEQFF,16,TRBD2,-,TRBJ2-1,TRBV7-9
TGTGCCAGCAGCACCCCGGGGGGCTACAATGAGCAGTTCTTC,CASSTPGGYNEQFF,14,TRBD2,-,TRBJ2-1,TRBV7-8
TGCGCCAGCAGCTTCCGTCGGTCAATGAACACCGGGGAGCTGTTTTTT,CASSFRRSMNTGELFF,16,-,-,TRBJ2-2,TRBV5-1
TGTGCCAGCAGCAGGGACAGGAATGAAAAACTGTTTTTT,CASSRDRNEKLFF,13,TRBD1,-,TRBJ1-4,TRBV27
TGTGCCTGGGGCTCCGGGACAGGGGATGGCTACACCTTC,CAWGSGTGDGYTF,13,TRBD1,-,TRBJ1-2,TRBV30
TGTGCCACCCGCGGCGGAAGCTCCTACAATGAGCAGTTCTTC,CATRGGSSYNEQFF,14,-,-,TRBJ2-1,TRBV19
TGTGCCAGCAGCTTAGTCGGTCTAGCGGGAGGGCTCGATGAGCAGTTCTTC,CASSLVGLAGGLDEQFF,17,TRBD2,-,TRBJ2-1,TRBV11-2
TGCGCCAGCCGTTCGGGGGAGGCGACTAATGAAAAACTGTTTTTT,CASRSGEATNEKLFF,15,-,-,TRBJ1-4,TRBV5-1
TGTGCCAGCAGCTTAGAGCGGGAGAGGGGTGAGCAGTTCTTC,CASSLERERGEQFF,14,TRBD2,-,TRBJ2-1,TRBV7-2
TGTGCCAGTAGGAACGGGACAGGTAACCGAGCGGAAAAACTGTTTTTT,CASRNGTGNRAEKLFF,16,TRBD1,-,TRBJ1-4,TRBV19
TGTGCCAGCAGCTTTCGGGCGGGAGCCATTAATGAGCAGTTCTTC,CASSFRAGAINEQFF,15,TRBD2,-,TRBJ2-1,TRBV7-6
TGTGCCAGCAGCGTATTACTCCCAGGGGGTGAAGCTTTCTTT,CASSVLLPGGEAFF,14,TRBD1,-,TRBJ1-1,TRBV9
TGTGCCAGCAGCCCAGGTTGGACAGGGATTGAGTCGGATCAGCCCCAGCATTTT,CASSPGWTGIESDQPQHF,18,TRBD1,-,TRBJ1-5,TRBV7-9
TGTGCCAGCAGTTTTCCTCGCTACGAGCAGTACTTC,CASSFPRYEQYF,12,-,-,TRBJ2-7,TRBV12-3/TRBV12-4
TGTGCCAGCAGCCCCTTGGACAGGGGGGTCACTGAAGCTTTCTTT,CASSPLDRGVTEAFF,15,TRBD1,-,TRBJ1-1,TRBV11-3
TGTGCCAGCAGCTTAAGCCGAGAGGCCGAGCAGTACTTC,CASSLSREAEQYF,13,-,-,TRBJ2-7,TRBV7-3
TGTGCCAGCAGTTCTATTGCAACTAATGAAAAACTGTTTTTT,CASSSIATNEKLFF,14,-,-,TRBJ1-4,TRBV28
TGTGCCAGCGAGGCCTTGACGAACACCGGGGAGCTGTTTTTT,CASEALTNTGELFF,14,-,-,TRBJ2-2,TRBV9
TGTGCCAGCAGTCCCCTCGCGGGAGTTTCGTACGAGCAGTACTTC,CASSPLAGVSYEQYF,15,TRBD2,few,TRBJ2-7,TRBV27
TGTGCCAGCAGCCGTTCTTTAGAGGACACTGAAGCTTTCTTT,CASSRSLEDTEAFF,14,-,-,TRBJ1-1,TRBV27
TGTGCCAGCAGCCTGGGACTAGCGGCCGGGGAGCTGTTTTTT,CASSLGLAAGELFF,14,TRBD2,-,TRBJ2-2,TRBV3-1/TRBV3-2
TGCGCCAGCAGTGGAGGCGATGAGACCCAGTACTTC,CASSGGDETQYF,12,-,-,TRBJ2-5,TRBV10-1
TGTGCCAGCAGCCCTCGACAGGGGGGGAACACTGAAGCTTTCTTT,CASSPRQGGNTEAFF,15,TRBD1,-,TRBJ1-1,TRBV11-2
TGTGCCACCAAGAACCGACAGGGTCTGAGAACTGAAGCTTTCTTT,CATKNRQGLRTEAFF,15,TRBD1,-,TRBJ1-1,TRBV24-1
TGTGCCAGCAGTTTATCTTTTGGGGGCACGAACACTGAAGCTTTCTTT,CASSLSFGGTNTEAFF,16,-,few,TRBJ1-1,TRBV27
TGTGCCAGCGGACTAGCGGGAGTGGTGGAGACCCAGTACTTC,CASGLAGVVETQYF,14,TRBD2,-,TRBJ2-5,TRBV28
TGTGCCAGCAGCTTGAATCGGGGTTCTGAAAAACTGTTTTTT,CASSLNRGSEKLFF,14,-,-,TRBJ1-4,TRBV7-2
TGTGCCAGCAGCCCAGTGGGGGGGCTAGGGGTGTCTTTCTTT,CASSPVGGLGVSFF,14,-,few,TRBJ1-1,TRBV7-2
TGTGCCAGCGGACAACGGCAGGGGTCTGGGGCCAACGTCCTGACTTTC,CASGQRQGSGANVLTF,16,-,-,TRBJ2-6,TRBV7-9
TGTGCCAGCAGTAGGACTAGCGGGTTTCAAGAGACCCAGTACTTC,CASSRTSGFQETQYF,15,TRBD2,-,TRBJ2-5,TRBV28
TGTGCCAGCTCTCCAGGGCTGCGCAATCAGCCCCAGCATTTT,CASSPGLRNQPQHF,14,-,-,TRBJ1-5,TRBV18
TGTGCCAGCAGCGCACAGGGGGGCACTGAAGCTTTCTTT,CASSAQGGTEAFF,13,TRBD1,-,TRBJ1-1,TRBV7-3
TGTGCCACCAATGACCAGGGTCCGGGTCAGCCCCAGCATTTT,CATNDQGPGQPQHF,14,-,-,TRBJ1-5,TRBV28
TGTGCCAGCAGTGCGTTCGAGACAGCGGGGCCCAACGAGCAGTACTTC,CASSAFETAGPNEQYF,16,TRBD2,-,TRBJ2-7,TRBV2
TGTGCCAGCAGTCTTACGACAGAGACAGGGGGTCGGTATGGCTACACCTTC,CASSLTTETGGRYGYTF,17,TRBD1,-,TRBJ1-2,TRBV6-4
TGTGCCAGCAGCCAACGGACAATGTACAGGGGCTATGGCTACACCTTC,CASSQRTMYRGYGYTF,16,TRBD1,-,TRBJ1-2,TRBV3-1/TRBV3-2
TGTGCCACCAGTGATACTAGAGCGGGAGTTGCAGATACGCAGTATTTT,CATSDTRAGVADTQYF,16,TRBD2,-,TRBJ2-3,TRBV24-1
TGTGCCAGCAGAAGGGGGACAGGGGATAATTCACCCCTCCACTTT,CASRRGTGDNSPLHF,15,TRBD1,-,TRBJ1-6,TRBV7-2
TGTGCCAGCAGCCAAGATCTTAGTGAGACCCAGTACTTC,CASSQDLSETQYF,13,-,-,TRBJ2-5,TRBV3-1/TRBV3-2
TGTGCCAGCAGTGAAAGGTTAGCGGTTGACAATGAGCAGTTCTTC,CASSERLAVDNEQFF,15,-,-,TRBJ2-1,TRBV2
TGTGCCAGCACTGCCGACAGGGCGGGCAATTCACCCCTCCACTTT,CASTADRAGNSPLHF,15,TRBD1,-,TRBJ1-6,TRBV2
TGTGCCAGCAGGAAAGGGGGCCAGGAAAAACTGTTTTTT,CASRKGGQEKLFF,13,TRBD1,-,TRBJ1-4,TRBV28
TGTGCCAGTAGTAAACTAGCGGGAGAATCCTACGAGCAGTACTTC,CASSKLAGESYEQYF,15,TRBD2,-,TRBJ2-7,TRBV19
TGTGCCAGCAGCCTACCCGGGACTGACTCCTACAATGAGCAGTTCTTC,CASSLPGTDSYNEQFF,16,-,-,TRBJ2-1,TRBV11-2
TGCAGCGTGACCCGGGACTACAAATCCTACGAGCAGTACTTC,CSVTRDYKSYEQYF,14,TRBD2,-,TRBJ2-7,TRBV29-1
TGTGCCAGTAGTATGTCGGGGGTCCTCCCAGGATATGGCTACACCTTC,CASSMSGVLPGYGYTF,16,-,-,TRBJ1-2,TRBV19
TGTGCCAGCAGACAGACTATAAATGAAAAACTGTTTTTT,CASRQTINEKLFF,13,-,-,TRBJ1-4,TRBV6-5
TGTGCCAGCACCCCAAGGACAGGGGGGATGAACACTGAAGCTTTCTTT,CASTPRTGGMNTEAFF,16,TRBD1,once,TRBJ1-1,TRBV3-1/TRBV3-2
TGCGCCAGCAGCCAAGGGACTAGCGGGAGGTGGGAGACCCAGTACTTC,CASSQGTSGRWETQYF,16,TRBD2,-,TRBJ2-5,TRBV4-3